This entry concerns a single T cell receptor (beta chain). Its cognate antigen is unknown. The data were obtained in a study of T cell responses to AZD1222 COVID-19 vaccine. Profiling relied on immunoSEQ multiplex PCR, and the TCRdb table lists in-frame clones only, not all of them. The table includes around 78,000 clones, roughly 87% detected once. The CDR3 length is 14 residues. Germline V gives CDR1 LGHDT, CDR2 YNNKEL (reference sequence). Trimming shortened V by 6 bases and J by 0 bases, and 11 bases separated the two germline ends. General study points: Vaccination with two AZD1222 doses was followed by a rise in Spike-specific TCR breadth and depth.

The TCR sequence derives from an adult in good health. The rearrangement links TRBV3-1 (or the pseudogene TRBV3-2) to TRBJ1-2; D is possibly TRBD1 (5 bases). Here the sequenced sample was peripheral blood, taken on day 0 of AZD1222 vaccination. The CDR3 loop is CASRSTAANYGYTF. CDR3 nucleotides: TGTGCCAGCAGATCGACAGCAGCTAACTATGGCTACACCTTC.